These 29 T cell receptor beta chains were sequenced from one sample in a study of control samples from healthy donors and cancer patients. Clones were sequenced by immunoSEQ multiplex PCR, and TCRdb holds only the in-frame ones, with some missing. The data show roughly 100,000 clones, around 88% seen once. The material sequenced was blood. The source is a man between 25 and 39 years old in good health.

V is TRBV30 and J is TRBJ1-1; D ambiguous. V lost 2 bases, J lost 0 bases, and 13 bases lay in between. Germline V gives CDR1 GTSNPN, CDR2 SVGIG (reference sequence). This CDR3 comprises 15 residues. CDR3 nucleotides: TGTGCCTGGAGTATAGAAGGTCGTTTGAACACTGAAGCTTTCTTT. It is translated as CAWSIEGRLNTEAFF.

The gene calls are TRBV27 and TRBJ1-2; D uncertain. The CDR3 has 12 residues. V was clipped by 8 bases and J by 3 bases, with 10 bases between them. Germline V lookup: CDR1 MNHEY, CDR2 SMNVEV (reference sequence). Here the CDR3 DNA reads TGTGCCAGCCACTCGACGGACTATGGCTACACCTTC. This encodes CASHSTDYGYTF.

J is TRBJ1-1 and V is TRBV12-3 or TRBV12-4; D ambiguous. Trimming removed 3 bases from V and 1 base from J, with 6 bases in between. The length of the CDR3 is 13 residues. CDR3: CASSFYGNTEAFF. The CDR3 DNA reads TGTGCCAGCAGTTTTTACGGGAACACTGAAGCTTTCTTT.

The genes are TRBV6-1 and TRBJ2-2; D unclear. CDR3 length: 14 amino acids. Trimming removed 3 bases from V and 4 bases from J, with 9 bases in between. From germline, CDR1 is MNHNS and CDR2 SASEGT. CDR3 sequence: CASSDPNFTGELFF. The DNA of the CDR3 is TGTGCCAGCAGTGACCCCAATTTCACCGGGGAGCTGTTTTTT.

This clone was seen only a few times. V gene TRBV11-2 combines with J gene TRBJ2-3; a weak D match, TRBD2 (6 bases). CDR3 length equals 14 residues. Per germline, CDR1 SGHAT and CDR2 FQNNGV. Trimming cost V 6 bases and J 4 bases, with 14 bases left between them. DNA of the CDR3: TGTGCCAGCAGGTCACTAGCTTCGGCAGATACGCAGTATTTT. Translating gives CASRSLASADTQYF. Based on the CDR3 plus reference TRBV11-2 and TRBJ2-3, the full variable domain is EAGVAQSPRYKIIEKRQSVAFWCNPISGHATLYWYQQILGQGPKLLIQFQNNGVVDDSQLPKDRFSAERLKGVDSTLKIQPAKLEDSAVYLCASRSLASADTQYFGPGTRLTVL.

As DNA, the CDR3 is TGTGCCAGCAGCCAGACAGGGGGTTCCACAGATACGCAGTATTTT. This translates into CASSQTGGSTDTQYF. The V and J genes are TRBV3-1 (or the pseudogene TRBV3-2) and TRBJ2-3, with 9 bases matching TRBD1. CDR1 LGHDT and CDR2 YNNKEL come from the germline V gene (reference sequence). The CDR3 totals 15 residues. The ends lost 3 bases at V and 2 bases at J; junction bases unmatched: 3.

The chain couples TRBV11-2 to TRBJ2-5, with 7 bases fitting TRBD2. V dropped 5 bases and J dropped 2; count of bases not matched to a gene: 8. The CDR3 has 15 amino acids. Germline V CDR1 and CDR2: SGHAT, FQNNGV. Here the CDR3 DNA reads TGTGCCAGCAGCCGCGACCGTAGCGGGCAAGAGACCCAGTACTTC. The encoded protein is CASSRDRSGQETQYF.

This chain joins TRBV6-1 and TRBJ2-7; D uncertain. The CDR3 is made up of 12 amino acids. CDR1 is MNHNS, CDR2 SASEGT, per germline. V was trimmed by 6 bases and J by 2 bases, leaving 8 bases between them. The CDR3 is CASSIRAYEQYF. The CDR3 DNA reads as TGTGCCAGCAGCATACGGGCCTACGAGCAGTACTTC.

This chain links TRBV11-2 with TRBJ2-1, with 7 bases lining up with TRBD2. V shed 1 base, J shed 7 bases, and the junction held 7 bases outside the gene matches. This CDR3 has 15 amino acids. Germline V gives CDR1 SGHAT, CDR2 FQNNGV. CDR3 sequence (DNA): TGTGCCAGCAGCTTAGGCCCTAGCGGCGTGAATGAGCAGTTCTTC. Protein: CASSLGPSGVNEQFF.

The chain combines TRBV6-1 with TRBJ1-1, with a tentative D call TRBD1 (6 bases). This CDR3 comprises 15 residues. CDR1 and CDR2 (germline): MNHNS, SASEGT. Trimming took 2 bases from V and 1 from J, leaving 11 bases between them. The CDR3 bases are TGTGCCAGCAGTGAAAAGAGGACAGCGAACACTGAAGCTTTCTTT. It is translated as CASSEKRTANTEAFF.

The chain employs TRBV5-6 and TRBJ2-5; 8 bases agree with TRBD2. V dropped 6 bases and J dropped 5; count of bases not matched to a gene: 9. CDR1 and CDR2 (germline): SGHDT, YYEEEE. The CDR3 extends over 14 amino acids. The chain's CDR3 is CASNLGLAEETQYF. The CDR3 nucleotides are TGTGCCAGCAACCTAGGACTAGCCGAGGAGACCCAGTACTTC. The full variable domain, rest sourced from reference TRBV5-6 and TRBJ2-5, is DAGVTQSPTHLIKTRGQQVTLRCSPKSGHDTVSWYQQALGQGPQFIFQYYEEEERQRGNFPDRFSGHQFPNYSSELNVNALLLGDSALYLCASNLGLAEETQYFGPGTRLLVL.

The chain employs TRBV5-6 and TRBJ2-1, with 7 bases aligning to TRBD1. The germline V gene has CDR1 SGHDT and CDR2 YYEEEE. The CDR3 extends over 14 amino acids. V shed 4 bases, J shed 3 bases, and the junction held 4 bases outside the gene matches. The CDR3 nucleotides are TGTGCCAGCAGCCCCGGGACAGTCTACAATGAGCAGTTCTTC. It translates to CASSPGTVYNEQFF.

This clone appeared a single time. The gene calls are TRBV12-3 or TRBV12-4 and TRBJ2-1; D remains unclear. Trimming removed 6 bases at V and 6 bases at J, with 6 bases between. This CDR3 region has 11 residues. CDR3 nucleotides: TGTGCCAGCAGCTGGTTCAATGAGCAGTTCTTC. As protein: CASSWFNEQFF.

This chain connects TRBV19 to TRBJ1-2; D ambiguous. The V gene's germline CDR1 is LNHDA and CDR2 SQIVND (reference sequence). V was clipped by 6 bases and J by 4 bases, with 24 bases between them. There are 17 residues in the CDR3. The chain's CDR3 is CASRSWVTSNQLYGYTF. The CDR3 DNA sequence: TGTGCCAGTAGGTCTTGGGTAACCTCCAATCAACTCTATGGCTACACCTTC.

The rearrangement joins TRBV19 to TRBJ1-2; no firm D call. Trimming took 2 bases from V and 8 from J, leaving 12 bases between them. CDR3 length equals 13 residues. Germline lookup yields CDR1 LNHDA and CDR2 SQIVND (reference sequence). The CDR3 DNA reads TGTGCCAGTAGTATAAAACTATCTGCCGGCTACACCTTC. Amino acid sequence: CASSIKLSAGYTF.

The table lists this clone with a count of one. The chain employs TRBV29-1 and TRBJ1-3, with D unclear. V was clipped by 7 bases and J by 1 base, with 8 bases between them. Germline assignment: CDR1 SQVTM and CDR2 ANQGSEA. The CDR3 consists of 12 residues. Written as DNA, the CDR3 is TGCAGCGCCCGCTTTTCTGGAAACACCATATATTTT. Its translation: CSARFSGNTIYF.

The J gene is TRBJ2-3, the V gene TRBV6-1; D is unclear. Germline V CDR1 and CDR2: MNHNS, SASEGT. Trimming pared 4 bases from V and 2 bases from J, leaving 16 bases between. The CDR3 consists of 16 residues. The CDR3 DNA sequence: TGTGCCAGCAGTGTAGGAATAGCTCCCCCCACAGATACGCAGTATTTT. Translation: CASSVGIAPPTDTQYF.

The chain couples TRBV11-3 to TRBJ2-5; 8 bases are shared with TRBD2. The germline CDR1 and CDR2 sequences are SGHNT and YENEEA. Trimming removed 5 bases from V and 6 bases from J; junction bases left unmatched: 8. The CDR3 loop spans 14 amino acids. The chain's CDR3 is CASSRREGPKTQYF. DNA for the CDR3: TGTGCCAGCAGCCGTCGGGAGGGTCCCAAGACCCAGTACTTC. The complete variable domain, with remaining parts taken from reference TRBV11-3 and TRBJ2-5, reads EAGVVQSPRYKIIEKKQPVAFWCNPISGHNTLYWYLQNLGQGPELLIRYENEEAVDDSQLPKDRFSAERLKGVDSTLKIQPAELGDSAVYLCASSRREGPKTQYFGPGTRLLVL.

V is TRBV24-1 and J is TRBJ2-7; 8 bases line up with TRBD1. Germline assignment: CDR1 KGHDR and CDR2 SFDVKD. This CDR3 comprises 19 residues. Trimming cost V 4 bases and J 7 bases; bases outside gene matches: 23. The CDR3 reads CATSDPDRGERLTAAEQYF. The DNA for the CDR3 is TGTGCCACCAGTGACCCCGACAGGGGAGAGCGACTCACCGCCGCAGAGCAGTACTTC.

The chain links TRBV5-6 to TRBJ2-7; D is uncertain. In germline, CDR1 is SGHDT, CDR2 YYEEEE. This CDR3 has 14 residues. Trimming pared 0 bases from V and 2 bases from J, leaving 9 bases between. The CDR3 loop reads CASSLGWHAYEQYF. The DNA of the CDR3 is TGTGCCAGCAGCTTGGGCTGGCACGCCTACGAGCAGTACTTC.

The CDR3 sequence is CASTFPPSGERDTQYF. CDR3 DNA sequence: TGTGCCAGCACCTTCCCCCCCTCGGGGGAAAGAGATACGCAGTATTTT. V usage is TRBV7-6 and J usage is TRBJ2-3; a weak D match, TRBD2 (6 bases). CDR1 SGHVS and CDR2 FNYEAQ come from the germline V gene. The CDR3 length is 16 residues. The germline V and J ends were trimmed by 7 bases and 5 bases, with 22 bases remaining between them.

V and J are TRBV7-3 and TRBJ2-1; 13 nucleotides align to TRBD2. CDR1 is SGHTA and CDR2 is FQGTGA in the germline V gene. J lost 9 bases, V lost 5 bases, and 7 bases had no gene match. This CDR3 region has 15 residues. The CDR3 protein is CASSDAGLAGSEQFF. The CDR3 coding sequence is TGTGCCAGCAGCGATGCGGGACTAGCGGGAAGTGAGCAGTTCTTC.

This CDR3 is CASRGLAGGPGEQYF. CDR3 DNA: TGTGCCAGCAGGGGACTAGCGGGAGGGCCCGGCGAGCAGTACTTC. V usage is TRBV6-6 and J usage is TRBJ2-7; TRBD2 matches 16 bases. The CDR3 is made up of 15 amino acids. The germline V gene has CDR1 MNHNY and CDR2 SVGAGI (reference sequence). With V trimmed by 6 bases and J by 6 bases, 5 bases remained unmatched.

V usage is TRBV4-1 and J usage is TRBJ2-1, with TRBD2 matching 9 bases. Germline V gene sequence: CDR1 MGHRA, CDR2 YSYEKL. This CDR3 comprises 18 residues. After removal of 0 bases from V and 8 bases from J, the junction contained 14 bases not matched to a gene. The CDR3 protein is CASSQEFGWLAGSHEQFF. In DNA form, the CDR3 reads TGCGCCAGCAGCCAAGAATTCGGGTGGCTAGCGGGGTCCCATGAGCAGTTCTTC.

This clone was recorded a few times. J is TRBJ1-6 and V is TRBV7-9, with a possible D match to TRBD1 (5 bases). The V gene's germline CDR1 is SEHNR and CDR2 FQNEAQ (reference sequence). CDR3 length equals 15 residues. The V end lost 3 bases, the J end lost 8 bases, and 14 bases lay between the germline ends. The CDR3, as DNA: TGTGCCAGCAGCTTGTTGGGACGGGGGGATTCACCCCTCCACTTT. This gives the protein CASSLLGRGDSPLHF.

The V gene is TRBV7-3, the J gene TRBJ2-2; D unclear. Germline loops: CDR1 SGHTA, CDR2 FQGTGA. V was trimmed by 4 bases and J by 6 bases, leaving 9 bases between them. The CDR3 is 13 amino acids. The CDR3 reads CASSSGSAGELFF. The CDR3 DNA is TGTGCCAGCAGCTCGGGTTCAGCCGGGGAGCTGTTTTTT.

This chain uses TRBV19 with TRBJ2-4; D might be TRBD1 or TRBD2, each matching 5 bases. This CDR3 has 14 amino acids. CDR1 is LNHDA, CDR2 SQIVND, per germline (reference sequence). The V gene lost 3 bases and the J gene lost 3 bases, with 9 bases spanning the gap. The chain's CDR3 is CASSIWGYKNIQYF. Written as DNA, the CDR3 is TGTGCCAGTAGTATTTGGGGGTACAAAAACATTCAGTACTTC.

This clone has just one count. This sequence joins TRBV30 and TRBJ2-7, with 8 bases fitting TRBD2. There are 14 residues in the CDR3. Germline lookup yields CDR1 GTSNPN and CDR2 SVGIG (reference sequence). J lost 0 bases, V lost 7 bases, and 8 bases had no gene match. The CDR3 nucleotides read TGTGCCTCACATAGCGGGGCTAGCTCCTACGAGCAGTACTTC. Protein product: CASHSGASSYEQYF.

This rearrangement joins TRBV9 to TRBJ2-1; TRBD2 aligns across 13 bases. The J segment lost 2 bases and the V segment lost 4 bases, leaving 18 bases of the junction unmatched. Germline values: CDR1 SGDLS, CDR2 YYNGEE. This CDR3 comprises 21 residues. CDR3 sequence: CASSLTAAGTSGMGTYNEQFF. The CDR3 nucleotides are TGTGCCAGCAGCTTAACGGCAGCCGGGACTAGCGGGATGGGGACCTACAATGAGCAGTTCTTC.